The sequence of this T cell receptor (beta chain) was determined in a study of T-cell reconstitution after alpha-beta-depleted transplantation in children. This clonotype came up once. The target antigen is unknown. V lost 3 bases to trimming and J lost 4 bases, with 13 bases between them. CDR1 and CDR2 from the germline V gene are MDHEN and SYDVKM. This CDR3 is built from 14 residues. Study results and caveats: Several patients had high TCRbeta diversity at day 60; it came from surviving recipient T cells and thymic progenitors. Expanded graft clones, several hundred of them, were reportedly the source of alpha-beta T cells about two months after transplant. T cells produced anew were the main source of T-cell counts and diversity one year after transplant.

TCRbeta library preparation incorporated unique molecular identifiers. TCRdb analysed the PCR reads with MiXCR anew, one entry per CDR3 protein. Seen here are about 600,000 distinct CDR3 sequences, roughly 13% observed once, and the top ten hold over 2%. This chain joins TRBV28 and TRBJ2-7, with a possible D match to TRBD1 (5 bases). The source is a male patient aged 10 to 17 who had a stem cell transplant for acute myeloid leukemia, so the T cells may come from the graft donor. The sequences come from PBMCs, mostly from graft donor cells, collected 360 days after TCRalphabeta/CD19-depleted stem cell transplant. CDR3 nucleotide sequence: TGTGCCAGCAGTTTCGGTAGGGGCCGGTACGAGCAGTACTTC. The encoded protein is CASSFGRGRYEQYF.